The sequence of this TCR beta chain was determined in a study of blood T cell repertoires in COVID-19. The wider study: The study drew acute and convalescent COVID-19 samples from the United States, Italy and Spain. PBMCs, B-cell-depleted T cells, or T cells were the source of the cDNA or gDNA that made up the material.

This clone was observed a single time. Germline-derived CDR1 and CDR2 are SGHRS and YFSETQ. Trimming removed 4 bases from V and 1 base from J; junction bases left unmatched: 6. The CDR3 has 15 residues. Per the authors' pipeline: Reference gene primer amplification yielded estimated nucleated cell counts. Using immunoSEQ multiplex PCR, the repertoire was profiled, and TCRdb retains in-frame clones only, with some absent. D and trimming were read from the DNA, whereas the V and J calls and clone size are those reported in that table. Among approximately 15,000 clones listed, around 90% were seen once. Sequencing was done on a sample of peripheral blood. The TCR originated in a human donor with active COVID-19. The donor label of this sample is uncertain. The V call is TRBV5-1, the J call TRBJ1-1, with 8 nucleotides matching TRBD1. The CDR3: CASSRRGQGNTEAFF. The CDR3 DNA sequence: TGCGCCAGCAGCCGGCGAGGACAGGGGAACACTGAAGCTTTCTTT.